This entry lists 13 T cell receptor beta chains sequenced from one sample in a study of blood T cell repertoires in COVID-19. Assay: immunoSEQ multiplex PCR; the TCRdb copy retains only in-frame clones and omits some. Among about 270,000 clones listed, 70% to 90% were seen once. Sequenced sample: PBMCs or T cells enriched from blood (not recorded which). These receptors all come from a man younger than 30 who had recovered from COVID-19.

J is TRBJ2-7 and V is TRBV27; no reliable D call. The CDR3 length is 14 residues. Trimming cost V 4 bases and J 0 bases, with 10 bases left between them. Germline loops: CDR1 MNHEY, CDR2 SMNVEV (reference sequence). CDR3 in amino acids: CASSSSRNSYEQYF. CDR3 in DNA: TGTGCCAGCAGTTCGTCCAGAAACTCCTACGAGCAGTACTTC.

The chain couples TRBV15 to TRBJ2-6; D uncertain. Germline CDR1 reads LNHNV; CDR2 reads YYDKDF (reference sequence). V lost 5 bases and J lost 0, with 8 bases in between. This CDR3 is built from 15 residues. CDR3 coding DNA: TGTGCCACCAGCTCGCGGTTCTCTGGGGCCAACGTCCTGACTTTC. As protein: CATSSRFSGANVLTF.

This chain uses TRBV7-6 with TRBJ1-3; no clear D gene. V lost 2 bases, J lost 7 bases, and 15 bases lay in between. Germline V gene lookup returns CDR1 SGHVS and CDR2 FNYEAQ. This CDR3 spans 15 amino acids. The CDR3 DNA reads TGTGCCAGCAGCTTATCCGGGGTCAGCGGGAACACCATATATTTT. It codes for CASSLSGVSGNTIYF.

The CDR3 DNA reads as TGTGCCAGCAGCTTTAGAAGTACTAATGAAAAACTGTTTTTT. This encodes CASSFRSTNEKLFF. V gene TRBV7-2 combines with J gene TRBJ1-4; unclear D gene. V shed 3 bases and J shed 2 bases, with 7 bases lying between them. The CDR3 is 14 amino acids. From germline, CDR1 is SGHTA and CDR2 FQGNSA.

This clone was observed once. V usage is TRBV15 and J usage is TRBJ2-2; TRBD2 matches at 11 bases. This CDR3 spans 15 amino acids. With V trimmed by 7 bases and J by 6 bases, 7 bases remained unmatched. CDR1 and CDR2 (germline): LNHNV, YYDKDF (reference sequence). In nucleotides, the CDR3 is TGTGCCACCAAGAGACTAGCGGGGTCACCCGGGGAGCTGTTTTTT. Translating gives CATKRLAGSPGELFF.

The chain links TRBV7-8 to TRBJ2-5; D remains ambiguous. This CDR3 has 14 residues. CDR1 is SGHVS, CDR2 FQNEAQ, per germline. V was cut by 2 bases and J by 2 bases, with 9 bases left in between. The CDR3 bases are TGTGCCAGCAGCTTAACTGAAAAACAAGAGACCCAGTACTTC. Encoded protein: CASSLTEKQETQYF.

This chain joins TRBV19 and TRBJ2-7; perhaps TRBD2 as D (6 bases). Germline CDR1 is LNHDA and CDR2 is SQIVND (reference sequence). CDR3 length: 16 residues. Between the trimmed V and J ends, which lost 5 bases and 1 base, there was a span of 18 bases. CDR3 sequence reads: CASSRNSGPGSYEQYF. The CDR3 DNA reads as TGTGCCAGTAGTCGAAACAGCGGGCCGGGATCCTACGAGCAGTACTTC.

The V and J genes are TRBV5-1 and TRBJ1-6; 9 bases fit TRBD1. The germline gives CDR1 SGHRS, CDR2 YFSETQ. Trimming cost V 3 bases and J 7 bases; bases outside gene matches: 11. The CDR3 is made up of 17 amino acids. The CDR3 loop reads CASSWGTTGGFNSPLHF. The CDR3 DNA is TGCGCCAGCAGCTGGGGAACGACAGGGGGATTCAATTCACCCCTCCACTTT.

CDR3 loop: CASSSPGTRNTGELFF. DNA of the CDR3: TGTGCCAGTAGCTCGCCCGGGACTAGGAACACCGGGGAGCTGTTTTTT. This chain joins TRBV19 and TRBJ2-2; 8 bases agree with TRBD2. The CDR3 is 16 residues long. V lost 6 bases, J lost 1 base, and 7 bases stayed unmatched. Germline CDR1 reads LNHDA; CDR2 reads SQIVND (reference sequence).

Here the CDR3 DNA reads TGTGCCAGCTCAGCGCCCGATTCACCCCTCCACTTT. Translated: CASSAPDSPLHF. J is TRBJ1-6 and V is TRBV18, with no clear D. Per germline, CDR1 KGHSH and CDR2 LQKENI. This CDR3 comprises 12 residues. The V end lost 5 bases, the J end lost 8 bases, and 7 bases lay between the germline ends.

In this sample, this clone turned up once. The rearrangement joins TRBV12-3 or TRBV12-4 to TRBJ2-7, with TRBD1 matching over 7 bases. The CDR3 extends over 13 amino acids. V trimming: 5 bases; J trimming: 7 bases; junction bases outside the gene matches: 8. The chain's CDR3 is CASSAGTAWEQYF. CDR3 in DNA: TGTGCCAGCAGTGCCGGGACAGCTTGGGAGCAGTACTTC.

V and J are TRBV7-2 and TRBJ2-3, with 9 bases aligning to TRBD2. Germline V gives CDR1 SGHTA, CDR2 FQGNSA. The J segment lost 1 base and the V segment lost 6 bases, leaving 11 bases of the junction unmatched. CDR3 size: 17 residues. CDR3 coding DNA: TGTGCCAGCAGGGGACCTCAGCGGGGGGCGGGCACAGATACGCAGTATTTT. Protein: CASRGPQRGAGTDTQYF.

This chain connects TRBV5-1 to TRBJ1-4; no reliable D call. Germline CDR1 is SGHRS and CDR2 is YFSETQ. Trimming removed 0 bases at V and 13 bases at J, with 19 bases between. CDR3 length: 15 amino acids. Written as DNA, the CDR3 is TGCGCCAGCAGCTTGGATCTGGTGGGAATTGAGGGACTGTTTTTT. Translation: CASSLDLVGIEGLFF. The variable domain in full, completed from reference TRBV5-1 and TRBJ1-4, reads KAGVTQTPRYLIKTRGQQVTLSCSPISGHRSVSWYQQTPGQGLQFLFEYFSETQRNKGNFPGRFSGRQFSNSRSEMNVSTLELGDSALYLCASSLDLVGIEGLFFGSGTQLSVL.